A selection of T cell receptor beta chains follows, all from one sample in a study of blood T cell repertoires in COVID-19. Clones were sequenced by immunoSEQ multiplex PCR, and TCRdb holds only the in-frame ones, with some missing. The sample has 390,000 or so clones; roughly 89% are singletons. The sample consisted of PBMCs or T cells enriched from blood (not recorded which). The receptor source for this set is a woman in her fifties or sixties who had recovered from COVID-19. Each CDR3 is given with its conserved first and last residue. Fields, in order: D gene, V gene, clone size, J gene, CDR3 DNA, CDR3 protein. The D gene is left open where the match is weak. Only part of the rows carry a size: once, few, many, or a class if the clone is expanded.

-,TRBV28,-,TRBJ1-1,TGTGCCAGCAGTCTCAGGGGCTACACTGAAGCTTTCTTT,CASSLRGYTEAFF
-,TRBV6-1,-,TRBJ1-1,TGTGCCAGCAGTGAAAAGCCGGGGGAGAACACTGAAGCTTTCTTT,CASSEKPGENTEAFF
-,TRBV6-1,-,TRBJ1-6,TGTGCCAGCAGTGAAGTGGGAGCTAATTCACCCCTCCACTTT,CASSEVGANSPLHF
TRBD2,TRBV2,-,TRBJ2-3,TGTGCCAGCAGAGTAGCGGGGGGGTACACAGATACGCAGTATTTT,CASRVAGGYTDTQYF
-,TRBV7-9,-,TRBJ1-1,TGTGCCAGCAGCTTAGTCAATCCGGGCACTGAAGCTTTCTTT,CASSLVNPGTEAFF
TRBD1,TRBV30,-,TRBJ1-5,TGTGCCTCGGGACAGGAACTTCAGCCCCAGCATTTT,CASGQELQPQHF
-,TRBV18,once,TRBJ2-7,TGTGCCAGCTCACCAAACGGGGAATTTTACGAGCAGTACTTC,CASSPNGEFYEQYF
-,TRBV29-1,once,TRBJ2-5,TGCAGCGTCCCCGGCAGGGCGGTGTGGGAGACCCAGTACTTC,CSVPGRAVWETQYF
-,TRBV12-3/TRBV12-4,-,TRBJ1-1,TGTGCCAGCAGCTTCACAGAGACCACTGAAGCTTTCTTT,CASSFTETTEAFF
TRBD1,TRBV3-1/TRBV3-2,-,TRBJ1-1,TGTGCCAGCAGCCAGGGGGGGACAGGGAACACTGAAGCTTTCTTT,CASSQGGTGNTEAFF
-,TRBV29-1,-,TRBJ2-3,TGCAGCGTTGAGAAAGCCCTCAGGGCAGATACGCAGTATTTT,CSVEKALRADTQYF
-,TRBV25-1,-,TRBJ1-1,TGTGCCAGCAGTGAAGCAGGGAACACTGAAGCTTTCTTT,CASSEAGNTEAFF
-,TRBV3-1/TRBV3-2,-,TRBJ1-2,TGTGCCAGCAGCCCTTATCTCGGCCGCTCCAGGGCTAACTATGGCTACACCTTC,CASSPYLGRSRANYGYTF
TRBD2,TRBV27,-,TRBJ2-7,TGTGCCAGCAGTTTATGGCTAGCGGACAACTCCTACGAGCAGTACTTC,CASSLWLADNSYEQYF
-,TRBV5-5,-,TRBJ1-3,TGTGCCAGCAGCTCCCGGCCGGGACAAAACACCATATATTTT,CASSSRPGQNTIYF
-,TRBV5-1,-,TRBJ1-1,TGCGCCAGCAGCTTGGGGGTAGGGAGGGACACTGAAGCTTTCTTT,CASSLGVGRDTEAFF
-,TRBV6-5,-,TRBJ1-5,TGTGCCAGCAGTTACGTCAGGGATGGTCAGCCCCAGCATTTT,CASSYVRDGQPQHF
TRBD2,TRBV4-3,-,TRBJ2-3,TGCGCCAGCAGCCAAGATGGCCCCGGGCGGCGGGGGGATACGCAGTATTTT,CASSQDGPGRRGDTQYF
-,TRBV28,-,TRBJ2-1,TGTGCCAGCAGTGATACCGGGGGCAATGAGCAGTTCTTC,CASSDTGGNEQFF
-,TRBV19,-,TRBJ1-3,TGTGCCAGTAGTACGACTTCTGGAAACACCATATATTTT,CASSTTSGNTIYF
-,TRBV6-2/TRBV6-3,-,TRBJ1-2,TGTGCCAGCAGCTCAAACGAGGATGGCTACACCTTC,CASSSNEDGYTF
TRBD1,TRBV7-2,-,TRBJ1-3,TGTGCCAGCAGCTTAGACAGGGGGACCGGAAACACCATATATTTT,CASSLDRGTGNTIYF
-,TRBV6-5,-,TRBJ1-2,TGTGCCAGTAGGAGGGACCCGGGGCGGGACTATGGCTACACCTTC,CASRRDPGRDYGYTF
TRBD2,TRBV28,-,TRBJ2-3,TGTGCCAGCAGTTCGCTAGCGGCGAGCACAGATACGCAGTATTTT,CASSSLAASTDTQYF
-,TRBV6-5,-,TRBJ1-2,TGTGCCGGGCGGGAGATTGGTGGCTATGGCTACACCTTC,CAGREIGGYGYTF
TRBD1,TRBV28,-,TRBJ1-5,TGTGCCAGCACCCCTCGAGGACAGGGAAATCAGCCCCAGCATTTT,CASTPRGQGNQPQHF
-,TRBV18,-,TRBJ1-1,TGTGCCAGCTCACTGCAGCAGGGGAGGGCTGAAGCTTTCTTT,CASSLQQGRAEAFF
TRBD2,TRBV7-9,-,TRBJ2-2,TGTGCCAGCATGCTAGCGGGGATGGCCGGGGAGCTGTTTTTT,CASMLAGMAGELFF
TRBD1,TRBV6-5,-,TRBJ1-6,TGTGCCAGCAGTCCCCTCGGACAGGGGAATTCACCCCTCCACTTT,CASSPLGQGNSPLHF
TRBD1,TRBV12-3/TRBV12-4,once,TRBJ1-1,TGTGCCAGCAGGGACAGGGCGAACACTGAAGCTTTCTTT,CASRDRANTEAFF
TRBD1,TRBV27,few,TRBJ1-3,TGTGCCAGCAGTTTATTAGGGCCAGTGGACAGGGAGGGAAACACCATATATTTT,CASSLLGPVDREGNTIYF
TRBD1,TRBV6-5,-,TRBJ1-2,TGTGCCAGCAGTCTCTCGGGACAGGTCAACTATGGCTACACCTTC,CASSLSGQVNYGYTF